This paragraph reports one T cell receptor (beta chain). A single record per CDR3 protein comes from TCRdb applying MiXCR to the 5' RACE reads. The data show over 200,000 distinct CDR3 sequences, 6.5% to 8% seen once. The V gene's germline CDR1 is SNHLY and CDR2 FYNNEI. The CDR3 is 16 amino acids. V lost 5 bases, J lost 0 bases, and 7 bases stayed unmatched. The sample comes from a study of identical twins. These data also formed part of another study, on T cells expressing NK-cell markers. This second study says: The study found dominant NKG2C+ clonotypes at about 1.0-7.0% of CD8+ T cells in over five donors.

The chain uses TRBV2 and TRBJ2-3; 8 bases agree with TRBD2. The sequenced material came from CD8+ T cells sorted from blood. The receptor comes from a woman under 30 in good health. Written as DNA, the CDR3 is TGTGCCAGCAGTCCCGGACTAGCAAAGAGCACAGATACGCAGTATTTT. It encodes CASSPGLAKSTDTQYF.